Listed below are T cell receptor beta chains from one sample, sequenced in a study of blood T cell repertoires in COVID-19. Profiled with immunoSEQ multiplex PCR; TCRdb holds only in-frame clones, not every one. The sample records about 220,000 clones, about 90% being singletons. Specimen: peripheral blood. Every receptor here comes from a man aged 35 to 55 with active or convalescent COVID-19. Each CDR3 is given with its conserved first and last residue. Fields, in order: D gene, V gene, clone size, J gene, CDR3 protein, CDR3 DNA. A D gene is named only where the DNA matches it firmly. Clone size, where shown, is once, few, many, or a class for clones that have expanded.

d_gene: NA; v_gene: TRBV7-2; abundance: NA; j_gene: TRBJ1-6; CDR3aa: CASSFMGQANSPLHF; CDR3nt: TGTGCCAGCAGCTTTATGGGACAAGCAAATTCACCCCTCCACTTT
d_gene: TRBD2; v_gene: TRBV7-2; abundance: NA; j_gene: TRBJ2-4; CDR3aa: CASSPHRGGRGKNIQYF; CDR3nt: TGTGCCAGCAGCCCCCATAGGGGCGGGAGGGGCAAAAACATTCAGTACTTC
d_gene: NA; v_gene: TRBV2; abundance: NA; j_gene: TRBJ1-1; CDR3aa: CASIKTGQNTEAFF; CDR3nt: TGTGCCAGCATCAAAACTGGACAAAACACTGAAGCTTTCTTT
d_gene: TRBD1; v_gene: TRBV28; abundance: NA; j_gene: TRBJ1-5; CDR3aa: CASSAPHRGVSQPQHF; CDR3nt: TGTGCCAGCAGTGCCCCGCACAGGGGCGTTAGTCAGCCCCAGCATTTT
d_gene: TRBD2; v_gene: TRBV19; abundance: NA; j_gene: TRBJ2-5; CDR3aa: CASSASGTIGTQYF; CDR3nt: TGTGCCAGTAGTGCTTCCGGGACTATAGGGACCCAGTACTTC
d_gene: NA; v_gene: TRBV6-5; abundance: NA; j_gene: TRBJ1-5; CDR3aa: CASSYASGTNQPQHF; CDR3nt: TGTGCCAGCAGTTACGCTTCAGGAACTAATCAGCCCCAGCATTTT
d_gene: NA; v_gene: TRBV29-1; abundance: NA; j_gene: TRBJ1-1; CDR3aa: CSVEVGRGTEAFF; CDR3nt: TGCAGCGTTGAAGTGGGGAGGGGGACTGAAGCTTTCTTT
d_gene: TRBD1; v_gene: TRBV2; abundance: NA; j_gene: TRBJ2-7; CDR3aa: CASRQGSTAEQYF; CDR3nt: TGTGCCAGCAGACAGGGGAGTACGGCCGAGCAGTACTTC
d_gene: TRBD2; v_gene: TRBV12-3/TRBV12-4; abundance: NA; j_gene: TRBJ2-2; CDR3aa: CASGAGVGELFF; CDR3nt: TGTGCCAGCGGAGCGGGAGTCGGGGAGCTGTTTTTT
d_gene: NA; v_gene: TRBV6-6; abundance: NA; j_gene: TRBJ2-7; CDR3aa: CASSGYSSYEQYF; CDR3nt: TGTGCCAGCAGTGGTTACAGCTCCTACGAGCAGTACTTC
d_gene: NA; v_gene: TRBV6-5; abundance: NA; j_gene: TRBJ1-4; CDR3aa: CASRVDGANEKLFF; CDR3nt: TGTGCCAGCAGGGTAGACGGGGCTAATGAAAAACTGTTTTTT
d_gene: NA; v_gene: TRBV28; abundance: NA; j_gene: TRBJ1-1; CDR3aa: CASSYRGGNTEAFF; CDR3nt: TGTGCCAGCAGTTATAGGGGGGGAAATACTGAAGCTTTCTTT
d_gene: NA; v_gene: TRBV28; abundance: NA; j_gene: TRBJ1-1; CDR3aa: CASSFPDSRPRTEAFF; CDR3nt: TGTGCCAGCAGTTTTCCGGACAGCCGGCCCCGTACTGAAGCTTTCTTT
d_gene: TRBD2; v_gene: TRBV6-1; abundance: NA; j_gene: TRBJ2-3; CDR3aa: CASSVSGRGDTNTQYF; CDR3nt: TGTGCCAGCAGTGTCTCTGGGCGGGGGGATACGAATACGCAGTATTTT
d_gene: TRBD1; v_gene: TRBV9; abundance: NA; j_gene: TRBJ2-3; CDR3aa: CASSVTRGITDTQYF; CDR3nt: TGTGCCAGCAGCGTGACCAGGGGGATCACAGATACGCAGTATTTT
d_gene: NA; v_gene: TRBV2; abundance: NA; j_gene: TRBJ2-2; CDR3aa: CAKGLQAGELFF; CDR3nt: TGTGCCAAAGGACTCCAGGCCGGGGAGCTGTTTTTT
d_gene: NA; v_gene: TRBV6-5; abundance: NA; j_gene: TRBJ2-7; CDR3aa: CASSPGFSYEQYF; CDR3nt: TGTGCCAGCAGCCCCGGGTTCTCCTACGAGCAGTACTTC
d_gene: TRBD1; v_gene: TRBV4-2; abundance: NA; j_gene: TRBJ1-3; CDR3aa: CASSQVGRGTGNTIYF; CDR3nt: TGTGCCAGCAGCCAAGTGGGCAGGGGGACTGGAAACACCATATATTTT
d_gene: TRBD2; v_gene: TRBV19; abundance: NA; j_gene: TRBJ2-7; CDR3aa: CASSIGASGSGSAYEQYF; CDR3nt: TGTGCCAGTAGTATAGGTGCTAGCGGGTCAGGGTCGGCCTACGAGCAGTACTTC
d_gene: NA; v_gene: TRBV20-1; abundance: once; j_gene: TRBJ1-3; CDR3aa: CSASLTFGNTIYF; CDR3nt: TGCAGTGCTAGTCTGACATTTGGAAACACCATATATTTT
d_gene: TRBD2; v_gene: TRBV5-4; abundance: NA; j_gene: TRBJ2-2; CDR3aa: CASRPSSGRGTGELFF; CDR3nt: TGTGCCAGCAGACCTTCTAGCGGGAGAGGGACCGGGGAGCTGTTTTTT
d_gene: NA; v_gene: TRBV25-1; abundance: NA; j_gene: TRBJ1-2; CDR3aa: CASSDAGYGYTF; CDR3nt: TGTGCCAGCAGTGACGCGGGCTATGGCTACACCTTC
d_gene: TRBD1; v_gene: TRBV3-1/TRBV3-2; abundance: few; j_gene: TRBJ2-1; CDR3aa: CASSSPGQIYNEQFF; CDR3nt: TGTGCCAGCAGCTCGCCGGGACAGATTTACAATGAGCAGTTCTTC
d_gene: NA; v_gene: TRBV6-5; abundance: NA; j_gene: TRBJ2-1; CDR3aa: CASSNRGNEQFF; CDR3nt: TGTGCCAGCAGTAATCGGGGGAATGAGCAGTTCTTC
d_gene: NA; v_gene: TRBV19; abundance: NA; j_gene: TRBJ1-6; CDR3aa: CASSWSSYNSPLHF; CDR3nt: TGTGCCAGTAGTTGGAGCTCCTATAATTCACCCCTCCACTTT
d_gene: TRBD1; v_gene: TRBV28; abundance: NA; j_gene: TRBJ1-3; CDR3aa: CASRNRGISGNTIYF; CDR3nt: TGTGCCAGCAGAAACAGGGGTATCTCTGGAAACACCATATATTTT
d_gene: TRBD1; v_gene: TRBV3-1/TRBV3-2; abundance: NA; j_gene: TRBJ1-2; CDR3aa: CASSQPRDSYGYTF; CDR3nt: TGTGCCAGCAGCCAGCCCCGGGACAGCTATGGCTACACCTTC
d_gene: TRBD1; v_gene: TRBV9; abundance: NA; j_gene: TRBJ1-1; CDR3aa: CASSLRQGATEAFF; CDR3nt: TGTGCCAGCAGCCTACGGCAGGGGGCCACTGAAGCTTTCTTT
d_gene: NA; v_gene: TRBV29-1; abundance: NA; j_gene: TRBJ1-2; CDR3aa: CSVEVITGSYGYTF; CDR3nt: TGCAGCGTTGAAGTCATAACAGGGTCCTATGGCTACACCTTC
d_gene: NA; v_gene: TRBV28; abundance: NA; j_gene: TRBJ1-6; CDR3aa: CASSPAEGGNSPLHF; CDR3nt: TGTGCCAGCAGCCCTGCAGAAGGGGGTAATTCACCCCTCCACTTT
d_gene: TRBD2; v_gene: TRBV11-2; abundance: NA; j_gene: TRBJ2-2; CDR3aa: CASSFLAGGAGELFF; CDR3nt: TGTGCCAGCAGCTTTCTAGCGGGAGGGGCCGGGGAGCTGTTTTTT
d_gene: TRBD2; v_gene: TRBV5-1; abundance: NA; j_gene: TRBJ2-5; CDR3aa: CASSLSSGSWEETQYF; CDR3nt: TGCGCCAGCAGCCTATCTAGCGGGAGTTGGGAAGAGACCCAGTACTTC
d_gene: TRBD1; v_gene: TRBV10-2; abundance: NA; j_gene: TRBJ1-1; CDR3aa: CASSGDRQYMNTEAFF; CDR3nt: TGCGCCAGCAGTGGGGACAGACAATATATGAACACTGAAGCTTTCTTT
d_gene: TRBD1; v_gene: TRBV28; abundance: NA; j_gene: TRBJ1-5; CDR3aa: CATKGIKQGFNQPQHF; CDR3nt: TGTGCCACCAAAGGTATTAAACAGGGGTTCAATCAGCCCCAGCATTTT
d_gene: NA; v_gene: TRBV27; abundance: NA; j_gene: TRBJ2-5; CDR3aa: CASSLSLGGTQYF; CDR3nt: TGTGCCAGCAGTTTATCGTTGGGAGGGACCCAGTACTTC
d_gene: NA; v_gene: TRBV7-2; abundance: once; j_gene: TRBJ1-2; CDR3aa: CASSYGHDGGYTF; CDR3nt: TGTGCCAGCAGCTACGGACATGATGGGGGCTACACCTTC
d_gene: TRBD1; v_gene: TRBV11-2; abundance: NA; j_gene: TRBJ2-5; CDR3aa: CASRTGQVQETQYF; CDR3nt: TGTGCCAGCAGAACAGGACAGGTGCAAGAGACCCAGTACTTC
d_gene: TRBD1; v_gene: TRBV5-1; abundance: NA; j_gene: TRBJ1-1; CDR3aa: CASSMTGRNTEAFF; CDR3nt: TGCGCCAGCAGCATGACAGGGCGGAACACTGAAGCTTTCTTT
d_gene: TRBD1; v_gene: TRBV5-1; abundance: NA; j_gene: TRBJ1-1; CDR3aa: CASSSLTGATMNTEAFF; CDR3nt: TGCGCCAGCAGCTCCTTGACAGGGGCAACCATGAACACTGAAGCTTTCTTT
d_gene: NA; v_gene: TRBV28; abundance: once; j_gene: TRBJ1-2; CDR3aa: CASSLSANYGYTF; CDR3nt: TGTGCCAGCAGTTTATCAGCTAACTATGGCTACACCTTC
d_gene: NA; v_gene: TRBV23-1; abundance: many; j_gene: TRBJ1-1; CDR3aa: CASSQSGLAFF; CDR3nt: TGCGCCAGCAGTCAATCCGGGTTGGCTTTCTTT
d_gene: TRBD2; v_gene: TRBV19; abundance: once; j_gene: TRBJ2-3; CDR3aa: CASRFLSGGGDTQYF; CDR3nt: TGTGCCAGTAGATTCCTTTCGGGCGGGGGGGATACGCAGTATTTT
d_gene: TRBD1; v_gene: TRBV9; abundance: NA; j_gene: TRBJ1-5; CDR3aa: CASSSGQGLSNQPQHF; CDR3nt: TGTGCCAGCAGCTCCGGACAGGGACTAAGCAATCAGCCCCAGCATTTT
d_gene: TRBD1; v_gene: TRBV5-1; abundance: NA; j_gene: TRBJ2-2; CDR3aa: CASSLAPGQGSAGELFF; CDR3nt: TGCGCCAGCAGCTTGGCTCCGGGACAGGGGAGTGCCGGGGAGCTGTTTTTT
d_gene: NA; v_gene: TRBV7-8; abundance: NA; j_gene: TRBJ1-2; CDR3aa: CASSLTGANYGYTF; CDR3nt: TGTGCCAGCAGCTTAACCGGTGCTAACTATGGCTACACCTTC
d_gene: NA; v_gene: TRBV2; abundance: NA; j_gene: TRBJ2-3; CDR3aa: CASEAASTDTQYF; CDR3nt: TGTGCCAGCGAAGCGGCAAGCACAGATACGCAGTATTTT
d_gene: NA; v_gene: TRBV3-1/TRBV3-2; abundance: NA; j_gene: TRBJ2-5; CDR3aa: CASSQDPSGQQETQYF; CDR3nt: TGTGCCAGCAGCCAAGACCCGAGTGGACAGCAAGAGACCCAGTACTTC
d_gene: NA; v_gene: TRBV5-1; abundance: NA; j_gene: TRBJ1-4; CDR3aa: CASSLSTGNEKLFF; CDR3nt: TGCGCCAGCAGCTTGTCGACGGGTAATGAAAAACTGTTTTTT
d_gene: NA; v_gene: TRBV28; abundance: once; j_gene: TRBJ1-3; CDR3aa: CASSPRGPGNTIYF; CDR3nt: TGTGCCAGCAGTCCCCGGGGTCCTGGAAACACCATATATTTT
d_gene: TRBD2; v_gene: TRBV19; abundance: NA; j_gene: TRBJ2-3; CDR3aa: CASSIQVGGIGTDTQYF; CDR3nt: TGTGCCAGTAGTATTCAGGTGGGGGGGATTGGCACAGATACGCAGTATTTT
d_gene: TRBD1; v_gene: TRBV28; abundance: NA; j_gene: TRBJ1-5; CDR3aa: CASSLLDRDKQPQHF; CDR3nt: TGTGCCAGCAGTTTATTGGACAGGGACAAACAGCCCCAGCATTTT
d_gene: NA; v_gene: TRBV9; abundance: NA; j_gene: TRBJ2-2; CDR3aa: CASSAHAGLTGELFF; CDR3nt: TGTGCCAGCAGCGCACATGCAGGACTTACCGGGGAGCTGTTTTTT
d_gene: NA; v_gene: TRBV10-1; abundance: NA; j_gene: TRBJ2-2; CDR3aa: CASSRQPQTGELFF; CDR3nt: TGCGCCAGCTCGAGACAGCCCCAAACCGGGGAGCTGTTTTTT
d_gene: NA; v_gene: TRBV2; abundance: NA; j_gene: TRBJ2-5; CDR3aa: CASKSSFGGGETQYF; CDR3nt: TGTGCCAGCAAATCATCCTTCGGGGGAGGAGAGACCCAGTACTTC
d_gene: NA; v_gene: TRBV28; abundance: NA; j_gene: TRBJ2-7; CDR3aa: CASSFAIWAGFDEQYF; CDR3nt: TGTGCCAGCAGTTTTGCAATTTGGGCAGGGTTCGACGAGCAGTACTTC
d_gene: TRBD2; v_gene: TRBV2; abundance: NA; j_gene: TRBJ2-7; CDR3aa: CASSEGAGVYEQYF; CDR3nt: TGTGCCAGCAGTGAAGGCGCGGGGGTCTACGAGCAGTACTTC
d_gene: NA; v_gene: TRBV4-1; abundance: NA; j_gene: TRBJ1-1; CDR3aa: CASSQVGSGAEAFF; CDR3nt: TGCGCCAGCAGCCAAGTAGGATCGGGGGCTGAAGCTTTCTTT
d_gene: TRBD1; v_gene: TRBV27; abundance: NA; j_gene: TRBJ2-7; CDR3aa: CASSANRDRVPHEQYF; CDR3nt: TGTGCCAGCAGTGCAAACCGGGACAGGGTCCCCCACGAGCAGTACTTC
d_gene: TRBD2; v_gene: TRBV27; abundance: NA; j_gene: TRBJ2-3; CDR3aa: CASSFIAAGVGTDTQYF; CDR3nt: TGTGCCAGCAGTTTTATAGCCGCGGGAGTCGGCACAGATACGCAGTATTTT